These 4 T cell receptor beta chains were sequenced from one sample in a study of T-cell reconstitution after alpha-beta-depleted transplantation in children. For TCRbeta, the library was prepared with unique molecular identifiers. One entry per CDR3 protein results from TCRdb running MiXCR on the PCR reads. The sample holds 70,000 to 95,000 distinct CDR3 sequences; around a sixth are singletons and the top ten take roughly 21%. The starting material was PBMCs, mostly from graft donor cells, obtained 180 days after TCRalphabeta/CD19-depleted stem cell transplant. The receptors stem from a male patient between 2 and 10 years old who had a stem cell transplant for acute lymphoblastic leukemia, so the T cells may come from the graft donor.

J is TRBJ1-1 and V is TRBV7-9, with unresolved D. Germline V lookup: CDR1 SEHNR, CDR2 FQNEAQ (reference sequence). The CDR3 contains 13 residues. Trimming cost V 5 bases and J 2 bases, with 9 bases left between them. The CDR3 is CASSVRINTEAFF. The CDR3 region has the DNA TGTGCCAGCAGCGTACGAATTAACACTGAAGCTTTCTTT.

The chain employs TRBV29-1 and TRBJ2-7, with 9 bases lining up with TRBD1. Germline CDR1 reads SQVTM; CDR2 reads ANQGSEA. The CDR3 contains 12 residues. V dropped 6 bases and J dropped 3; count of bases not matched to a gene: 3. The CDR3: CSVRDRDYEQYF. CDR3 in DNA: TGCAGCGTCCGGGACAGGGACTACGAGCAGTACTTC.

V usage is TRBV6-2 or TRBV6-3 and J usage is TRBJ2-5; the D gene is possibly TRBD2 (7 bases). Deletions cut 8 bases from V and 2 bases from J, with 15 bases between. CDR3 length: 14 residues. Germline CDR1 is MNHEY and CDR2 is SVGEGT. The CDR3: CASSGRGRQETQYF. The CDR3 region has the DNA TGTGCCAGCTCCGGGCGGGGGCGTCAAGAGACCCAGTACTTC.

Ten or more counts support this clonotype. This chain uses TRBV7-9 with TRBJ2-5; D is perhaps TRBD2 (6 bases). Germline V gene data show CDR1 as SEHNR and CDR2 as FQNEAQ (reference sequence). V gave up 6 bases and J gave up 4 bases, with 9 bases separating them. This CDR3 has 12 residues. Here the CDR3 DNA reads TGTGCCAGCAGTACGGAGGGAGAGACCCAGTACTTC. This encodes CASSTEGETQYF.